The subject of this entry is one T cell receptor beta chain. Its target is unknown. The data originate from a study of T cells in localized non-small cell lung cancer. Notes on the study in general: Sequencing, confined to only one tumor region, leaves heterogeneity possible. The study found T cell clonality highest in uninvolved adjacent lung, above tumor. A median around 57 of the top 100 tumor clones appeared in adjacent lung.

Trimming cost V 0 bases and J 7 bases, with 12 bases left between them. Germline assignment: CDR1 GTSNPN and CDR2 SVGIG (reference sequence). This CDR3 is built from 14 residues. The repertoire was sequenced with immunoSEQ multiplex PCR; TCRdb's copy has only in-frame clones and lacks some. The data contain fewer than 50,000 clones, about 80% of them singletons. The chain couples TRBV30 to TRBJ1-4; D uncertain. The source of this sequence is a man between 40 and 75 years old with stage II lung adenocarcinoma. This material consisted of PBMCs, taken before any cancer treatment. The CDR3 DNA sequence: TGTGCCTGGAGTGTAGGAGGAGGGTCTGAAAAACTGTTTTTT. It translates to CAWSVGGGSEKLFF.